This is a list of T cell receptor beta chains from one sample in a study of T cells in localized non-small cell lung cancer. Sequenced by immunoSEQ multiplex PCR; TCRdb stores in-frame clones only, minus some. This sample has under 2,000 clones; about a sixth occur once, and the top ten carry about an eighth. The source material was normal lung tissue next to the tumor, sampled before any cancer treatment. The receptors were sampled from a male donor at least 60 years old with stage III squamous cell lung carcinoma. CDR3s include the opening cysteine and the closing phenylalanine or tryptophan. D genes are given only for firm matches. Size tells how often a clone was seen (once, few, many) or the class of an expanded clone, and some rows leave it out.

D gene | CDR3 length | J gene | V gene | clone size | CDR3 DNA | CDR3 protein
TRBD1 | 14 | TRBJ1-4 | TRBV29-1 | NA | TGCAGCGGACAGGGTCGGGACGGGGATGAAAAACTGTTTTTT | CSGQGRDGDEKLFF
NA | 13 | TRBJ2-1 | TRBV30 | NA | TGTGCCTGGAGTGTAGACGGCGACAATGAGCAGTTCTTC | CAWSVDGDNEQFF
NA | 13 | TRBJ1-2 | TRBV19 | few | TGTGCCAGTAGCTCTTCGGGGGACTATGGCTACACCTTC | CASSSSGDYGYTF
NA | 15 | TRBJ2-3 | TRBV28 | few | TGTGCCAGCAGTCCGACCTGGGACGGCACAGATACGCAGTATTTT | CASSPTWDGTDTQYF
TRBD1 | 15 | TRBJ2-3 | TRBV6-8 | medium-sized | TGTGCCAGCAGGCCGGGACAGAGTGACACAGATACGCAGTATTTT | CASRPGQSDTDTQYF
TRBD1 | 14 | TRBJ1-6 | TRBV11-3 | NA | TGTGCCAGCAGCTCGGGACAGGGAAATTCACCCCTCCACTTT | CASSSGQGNSPLHF
NA | 13 | TRBJ2-7 | TRBV19 | NA | TGTGCCAGTAGTTTCCAAGCCCAGGGCGAGCAGTACTTC | CASSFQAQGEQYF
NA | 13 | TRBJ1-1 | TRBV18 | NA | TGTGCCAGCTCACCATCGAAGGGTACTGAAGCTTTCTTT | CASSPSKGTEAFF
NA | 14 | TRBJ2-7 | TRBV11-3 | NA | TGTGCCAGCAGCGCGGCAGGGACGTTTTACGAGCAGTACTTC | CASSAAGTFYEQYF
NA | 16 | TRBJ1-1 | TRBV11-3 | many | TGTGCCAGCGCCCTTACGACGCAGGGGCTTGGCACTGAAGCTTTCTTT | CASALTTQGLGTEAFF
TRBD1 | 13 | TRBJ1-4 | TRBV29-1 | once | TGCAGCGTTCTCGACAGGGACAATGAAAAACTGTTTTTT | CSVLDRDNEKLFF
NA | 12 | TRBJ2-5 | TRBV14 | NA | TGTGCCAGCAGCCACTACCAAGAGACCCAGTACTTC | CASSHYQETQYF
NA | 16 | TRBJ1-5 | TRBV11-3 | NA | TGTGCCAGCAGCTTAACCGTCCGGGGGGCAAGTCAGCCCCAGCATTTT | CASSLTVRGASQPQHF
NA | 14 | TRBJ2-5 | TRBV6-8 | few | TGTGCCAGCTCTATGGGGGGACGCCTAGAGACCCAGTACTTC | CASSMGGRLETQYF
TRBD1 | 20 | TRBJ2-5 | TRBV11-3 | few | TGTGCCAGCAGCTTAGTAGGGGGGACAGTCGTGGACAGGGCTCGAAAGACCCAGTACTTC | CASSLVGGTVVDRARKTQYF
NA | 17 | TRBJ2-2 | TRBV19 | NA | TGTGCCAGTAGTATAAGAAGACGTATCGCGAACACCGGGGAGCTGTTTTTT | CASSIRRRIANTGELFF
NA | 16 | TRBJ1-6 | TRBV19 | NA | TGTGCCAGTAGTTCGTCGACGTTGAGGTCTCATTCACCCCTCCACTTT | CASSSSTLRSHSPLHF
NA | 19 | TRBJ2-1 | TRBV15 | few | TGTGCCACCAGCAGAGACTTGAATCATCTCAAAAGCTCCTACAATGAGCAGTTCTTC | CATSRDLNHLKSSYNEQFF
NA | 15 | TRBJ2-7 | TRBV11-3 | few | TGTGCCAGCAGCCCCCAAGCACCGTTCTCCTACGAGCAGTACTTC | CASSPQAPFSYEQYF
NA | 17 | TRBJ2-5 | TRBV5-1 | NA | TGCGCCAGCAGCTTGGCCCCCCGGGACATCACTCAAGAGACCCAGTACTTC | CASSLAPRDITQETQYF
NA | 14 | TRBJ1-5 | TRBV19 | NA | TGTGCCAGTAGTATTATGTCGGGGAATCAGCCCCAGCATTTT | CASSIMSGNQPQHF
NA | 14 | TRBJ2-7 | TRBV11-3 | few | TGTGCCAGCAGCCTGAACCCGGGGATTCACGAGCAGTACTTC | CASSLNPGIHEQYF
NA | 18 | TRBJ1-4 | TRBV11-3 | medium-sized | TGTGCTAGCAGCTCAACAACCACACTACATAAAATGGCAGTTTTACCCCCTTTT | CASSSTTTLHKMAVLPPF
NA | 12 | TRBJ2-2 | TRBV1 | few | TGCGCCAGCAAGACAGGTACCGGGGAGCTGTTTTTT | CASKTGTGELFF
NA | 13 | TRBJ2-3 | TRBV6-8 | large | TGTGCCAGCAGTTACTCCGACGGGGAAACGCAGTATTTT | CASSYSDGETQYF
TRBD2 | 16 | TRBJ2-5 | TRBV11-3 | few | TGTGCCAGCAGCTTAGTCGCCAGCGGGGGGGCCGGGACCCAGTACTTC | CASSLVASGGAGTQYF
NA | 14 | TRBJ1-6 | TRBV6-8 | few | TGTGCCAGCAGCTCCGGGACCGAAAATTCACCCCTCCACTTT | CASSSGTENSPLHF